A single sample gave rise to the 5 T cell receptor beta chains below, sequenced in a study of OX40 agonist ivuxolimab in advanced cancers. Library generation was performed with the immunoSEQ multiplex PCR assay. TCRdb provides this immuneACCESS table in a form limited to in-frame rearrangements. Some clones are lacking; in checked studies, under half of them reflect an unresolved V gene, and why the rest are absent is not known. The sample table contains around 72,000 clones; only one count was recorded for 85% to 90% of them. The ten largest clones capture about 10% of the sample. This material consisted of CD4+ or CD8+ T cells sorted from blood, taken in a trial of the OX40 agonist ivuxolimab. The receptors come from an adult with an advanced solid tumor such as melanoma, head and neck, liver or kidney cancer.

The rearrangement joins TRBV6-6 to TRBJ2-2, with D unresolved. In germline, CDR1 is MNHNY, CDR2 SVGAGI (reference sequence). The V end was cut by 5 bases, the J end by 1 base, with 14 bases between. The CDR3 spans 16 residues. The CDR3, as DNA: TGTGCCAGCAGTCCCCCCAGGACCCTGAACACCGGGGAGCTGTTTTTT. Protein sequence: CASSPPRTLNTGELFF.

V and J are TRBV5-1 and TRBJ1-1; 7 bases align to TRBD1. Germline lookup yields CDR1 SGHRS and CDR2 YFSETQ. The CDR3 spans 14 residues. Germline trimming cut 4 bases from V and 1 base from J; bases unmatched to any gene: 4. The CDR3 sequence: CASSLRTGNTEAFF. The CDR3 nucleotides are TGCGCCAGCAGCCTCAGGACAGGGAACACTGAAGCTTTCTTT.

The chain's CDR3 is CASSPTGTGRMNTEAFF. DNA for the CDR3: TGTGCCAGCAGTCCAACCGGGACAGGGAGGATGAACACTGAAGCTTTCTTT. The J gene is TRBJ1-1, the V gene TRBV27, with 9 bases lining up with TRBD1. The CDR3 sequence is 17 residues long. J was trimmed by 0 bases and V by 5 bases; bases with no gene match: 10. Looked up from germline, CDR1 is MNHEY and CDR2 is SMNVEV (reference sequence).

Written as DNA, the CDR3 is TGTGCCAGCAGGGGACAGCTTGGAGATACGCAGTATTTT. Translation gives CASRGQLGDTQYF. This chain links TRBV27 with TRBJ2-3, with TRBD1 matching 7 bases. The germline V gene encodes CDR1 MNHEY and CDR2 SMNVEV (reference sequence). V lost 6 bases and J lost 5; bases outside the gene matches: 5. CDR3 length: 13 amino acids.

DNA of the CDR3: TGTGCCAGCAGCTCCGGACAGCAGTACGAGCAGTACTTC. It specifies CASSSGQQYEQYF. The rearrangement links TRBV7-2 to TRBJ2-5; a possible D gene is TRBD1 (6 bases). The tail of the sequence fits TRBJ2-7 better, so the J call may be wrong. CDR1 is SGHTA and CDR2 is FQGNSA in the germline V gene. The CDR3 length is 13 residues.